This T cell receptor (beta chain) originates from a study of T cell responses to AZD1222 COVID-19 vaccine. Study-level results: Donors were largely white British and mainly female; clonal diversity was possibly underestimated.

In germline, CDR1 is MNHEY, CDR2 SMNVEV (reference sequence). This CDR3 contains 13 residues. The germline V and J ends were trimmed by 4 bases and 2 bases, with 8 bases remaining between them. This clone was recorded only once. The antigen is undetermined. The table came from immunoSEQ multiplex PCR; TCRdb's copy has only in-frame clones and leaves some out. The repertoire holds some 190,000 clones, with just over 85% as singletons. The chain employs TRBV27 and TRBJ1-2; D is perhaps TRBD1 (6 bases). The sequence was obtained from an adult in good health. The sample was peripheral blood, taken on day 0 of AZD1222 vaccination. The CDR3 coding sequence is TGTGCCAGCAGTTACAGGGTCAACTATGGCTACACCTTC. Its translation: CASSYRVNYGYTF.